Below, 20 T cell receptor beta chains from the same sample are listed, as sequenced in a study of CD8+ T cells in alopecia areata (dated 2018 in TCRdb). Taken with the paper, the label for time point translates to: around 24 weeks on oral tofacitinib. The sample's treatment or condition label, decoded: oral pan-JAK inhibitor, 5-10 mg twice daily. The library was generated by the immunoSEQ multiplex PCR assay. RNA was extracted from all samples and reverse transcribed into cDNA, which served as template for TCR sequencing. TCRdb took this table from immuneACCESS and kept in-frame rearrangements with V and J called. Such tables lack part of the clones; where checked against another copy, unresolved V genes explain under half of the gap, and the rest is unexplained. Here the sample has 110,000 or so clones; approximately 55% occur a single time. The ten biggest clones cover 3% to 4% of the sample. The sample here was CD4+ T cells sorted from blood, taken at week 24, from a patient treated with tofacitinib. The source of these receptors is a human donor with alopecia areata.

The chain links TRBV25-1 to TRBJ2-6; no clear D. The germline V gene has CDR1 MGHDK and CDR2 SYGVNS. The CDR3 has 13 residues. V gave up 4 bases and J gave up 4 bases, with 5 bases separating them. The DNA of the CDR3 is TGTGCCAGCAGTGTTGGAGGGGCCAACGTCCTGACTTTC. It specifies CASSVGGANVLTF.

The chain has TRBV7-2 and TRBJ2-1, with D unclear. V dropped 5 bases and J dropped 4 bases, with 12 bases sitting between them. The CDR3 contains 14 residues. CDR1 is SGHTA, CDR2 FQGNSA, per germline. In nucleotides, the CDR3 is TGTGCCAGCAGCACCCAGTCGGAGTACAATGAGCAGTTCTTC. Residues: CASSTQSEYNEQFF.

On this clone: This same CDR3 is encoded by further DNA sequences in the sample. The chain carries TRBV30 and TRBJ1-2; possibly TRBD1 for D (5 bases). Germline V gene lookup returns CDR1 GTSNPN and CDR2 SVGIG (reference sequence). V was clipped by 0 bases and J by 8 bases, with 7 bases between them. The CDR3 runs 11 residues. Here the CDR3 reads CAWSVGGGYTF. The CDR3 DNA follows: TGTGCCTGGAGTGTTGGGGGAGGCTACACCTTC. Filled out from reference TRBV30 and TRBJ1-2, the complete variable domain reads SQTIHQWPATLVQPVGSPLSLECTVEGTSNPNLYWYRQAAGRGLQLLFYSVGIGQISSEVPQNLSASRPQDRQFILSSKKLLLSDSGFYLCAWSVGGGYTFGSGTRLTVV.

CDR3 in amino acids: CASSLETGFSGANVLTF. The CDR3 DNA follows: TGCGCCAGCAGCTTGGAGACAGGTTTCTCTGGGGCCAACGTCCTGACTTTC. This chain joins TRBV5-1 and TRBJ2-6; maybe TRBD1 (6 bases). This CDR3 has 17 amino acids. CDR1 SGHRS and CDR2 YFSETQ come from the germline V gene. V was cut by 0 bases and J by 0 bases, with 10 bases left in between.

This clone was seen more than once but under ten times. The rearrangement uses TRBV30 and TRBJ1-5; weak D call: TRBD1 (5 bases). Germline V lookup: CDR1 GTSNPN, CDR2 SVGIG (reference sequence). This CDR3 region has 13 residues. The V and J ends lost 5 bases and 7 bases respectively, with 15 bases between them. The CDR3 spells CAWVGGPGQPQHF. DNA of the CDR3: TGTGCCTGGGTCGGGGGTCCTGGGCAGCCCCAGCATTTT.

This clone was observed a handful of times. The rearrangement uses TRBV11-2 and TRBJ1-4; weak D call: TRBD1 (6 bases). Trimming left V 8 bases short and J 4 bases short, with 11 bases between. The CDR3 sequence is 13 residues long. The germline V gene encodes CDR1 SGHAT and CDR2 FQNNGV. CDR3 sequence reads: CASSGQLNEKLFF. CDR3 coding DNA: TGTGCCAGCTCCGGACAGCTTAATGAAAAACTGTTTTTT.

In DNA form, the CDR3 reads TGTGCCAGCAGCACCGGGGGCGGAGAGACCCAGTACTTC. Protein product: CASSTGGGETQYF. The genes are TRBV5-4 and TRBJ2-5, with D perhaps being TRBD1 or TRBD2 (6 bases each). Deletions cut 4 bases from V and 4 bases from J, with 11 bases between. The CDR3 loop spans 13 amino acids. Germline lookup yields CDR1 SGHNT and CDR2 YYREEE (reference sequence).

The chain couples TRBV2 to TRBJ2-7; TRBD2 is a possible D gene (5 bases). V was pared by 8 bases and J by 3 bases, with 11 bases between. The germline CDR1 and CDR2 sequences are SNHLY and FYNNEI. The CDR3 extends over 12 amino acids. The CDR3 DNA follows: TGTGCCAGCGGAACTAGAAACTACGAGCAGTACTTC. This encodes CASGTRNYEQYF.

The chain has TRBV18 and TRBJ1-2, with D tentatively TRBD1 (6 bases). The length of the CDR3 is 13 residues. V was shortened by 5 bases and J by 4 bases, with 11 bases between the two germline ends. Germline V lookup: CDR1 KGHSH, CDR2 LQKENI. The CDR3 sequence: CASSDGTLYGYTF. As DNA, the CDR3 is TGTGCCAGCTCAGACGGGACACTCTATGGCTACACCTTC.

The chain couples TRBV5-4 to TRBJ1-2; TRBD1 might be the D (5 bases). Trimming took 4 bases from V and 6 from J, leaving 19 bases between them. Germline V gene sequence: CDR1 SGHNT, CDR2 YYREEE (reference sequence). The CDR3 is 15 residues long. CDR3 sequence: CASSLIDRLKDGYTF. Here the CDR3 DNA reads TGTGCCAGCAGCCTAATTGACAGACTCAAAGATGGCTACACCTTC. The full variable domain, with the rest looked up from reference TRBV5-4 and TRBJ1-2, is ETGVTQSPTHLIKTRGQQVTLRCSSQSGHNTVSWYQQALGQGPQFIFQYYREEENGRGNFPPRFSGLQFPNYSSELNVNALELDDSALYLCASSLIDRLKDGYTFGSGTRLTVV.

V gene TRBV18 combines with J gene TRBJ1-1, with D maybe TRBD1 (5 bases). CDR3 length equals 14 residues. V lost 1 base and J lost 12, with 18 bases in between. CDR1 and CDR2 (germline): KGHSH, LQKENI. Written as DNA, the CDR3 is TGTGCCAGCTCACCACGTTCTACCCCGGAGGGGACTTTCTTT. Protein: CASSPRSTPEGTFF.

The chain joins TRBV29-1 to TRBJ2-5; the D call may be TRBD1 or TRBD2 (5 bases each). The CDR3 covers 14 residues. The V gene's germline CDR1 is SQVTM and CDR2 ANQGSEA. Trimming pared 7 bases from V and 5 bases from J, leaving 20 bases between. The CDR3 sequence: CSATRVLGTETQYF. The CDR3 DNA sequence: TGCAGCGCCACCCGCGTCTTAGGGACGGAGACCCAGTACTTC.

The J gene is TRBJ2-1, the V gene TRBV4-1; 7 positions agree with TRBD2. V shed 2 bases, J shed 9 bases, and the junction held 10 bases outside the gene matches. Per the germline V gene, CDR1 is MGHRA and CDR2 is YSYEKL. The CDR3 has 15 residues. Here the CDR3 reads CASSQRGPLAIEQFF. CDR3 DNA sequence: TGCGCCAGCAGCCAACGTGGTCCACTAGCGATTGAGCAGTTCTTC.

The chain combines TRBV19 with TRBJ1-5; 8 positions agree with TRBD1. Germline CDR1 LNHDA, CDR2 SQIVND (reference sequence). The CDR3 loop spans 14 amino acids. Trimming removed 6 bases from V and 7 bases from J; junction bases left unmatched: 8. The CDR3 here is CASSYDGTGQPQHF. The CDR3 DNA reads TGTGCCAGTAGCTATGACGGGACAGGACAGCCCCAGCATTTT.

This clone was detected only a few times. This chain uses TRBV6-5 with TRBJ1-6; TRBD1 is a possible D gene (5 bases). The CDR3 contains 13 residues. From germline, CDR1 is MNHEY and CDR2 SVGAGI. V shed 6 bases and J shed 13 bases, with 16 bases lying between them. The CDR3 here is CASSSFRAGPLHF. The DNA of the CDR3 is TGTGCCAGCAGCTCATTCAGGGCCGGGCCCCTCCACTTT.

The chain couples TRBV7-2 to TRBJ2-4, with a possible D match to TRBD2 (6 bases). Per germline, CDR1 SGHTA and CDR2 FQGNSA. The CDR3 is 13 amino acids. V was trimmed by 3 bases and J by 10 bases, leaving 13 bases between them. The CDR3, as DNA: TGTGCCAGCAGCTTTGGAGGGGCAGGGATTCAGTACTTC. This sequence encodes CASSFGGAGIQYF.

This clone was seen a single time. The J gene is TRBJ2-1, the V gene TRBV4-1, with 9 bases identical to TRBD1. Germline trimming cut 4 bases from V and 5 bases from J; bases unmatched to any gene: 6. CDR1 is MGHRA and CDR2 is YSYEKL in the germline V gene. There are 15 residues in the CDR3. The CDR3 sequence is CASSRDRVSNNEQFF. CDR3 DNA sequence: TGCGCCAGCAGCCGGGACAGGGTCTCGAACAATGAGCAGTTCTTC.

The chain has TRBV4-2 and TRBJ2-7, with 7 bases lining up with TRBD1. Trimming took 3 bases from V and 0 from J; bases not matched to a gene: 11. Germline assignment: CDR1 LGHNA and CDR2 YNFKEQ. The CDR3 has 17 residues. The CDR3 sequence is CASSHPSGQTTSYEQYF. The CDR3 nucleotides are TGTGCCAGCAGCCATCCCTCGGGACAGACGACCTCCTACGAGCAGTACTTC.

The rearrangement joins TRBV7-9 to TRBJ2-3; 12 bases agree with TRBD2. The CDR3 extends over 14 amino acids. V lost 6 bases to trimming and J lost 10 bases; unmatched junction nucleotides: 8. The germline V gene has CDR1 SEHNR and CDR2 FQNEAQ (reference sequence). The CDR3 loop is CASSTSGGIAAQYF. CDR3 bases: TGTGCCAGCAGTACTAGCGGGGGGATCGCCGCGCAGTATTTT.

V usage is TRBV7-2 and J usage is TRBJ2-1, with TRBD1 as a possible D gene (5 bases). CDR1 is SGHTA, CDR2 FQGNSA, per germline. Trimming took off 7 bases at V and 7 bases at J, with 17 bases between the two ends. There are 14 residues in the CDR3. The CDR3 bases are TGTGCCAGCACCCCAGGCCCAGGGAAGAATGAGCAGTTCTTC. It yields the protein CASTPGPGKNEQFF.